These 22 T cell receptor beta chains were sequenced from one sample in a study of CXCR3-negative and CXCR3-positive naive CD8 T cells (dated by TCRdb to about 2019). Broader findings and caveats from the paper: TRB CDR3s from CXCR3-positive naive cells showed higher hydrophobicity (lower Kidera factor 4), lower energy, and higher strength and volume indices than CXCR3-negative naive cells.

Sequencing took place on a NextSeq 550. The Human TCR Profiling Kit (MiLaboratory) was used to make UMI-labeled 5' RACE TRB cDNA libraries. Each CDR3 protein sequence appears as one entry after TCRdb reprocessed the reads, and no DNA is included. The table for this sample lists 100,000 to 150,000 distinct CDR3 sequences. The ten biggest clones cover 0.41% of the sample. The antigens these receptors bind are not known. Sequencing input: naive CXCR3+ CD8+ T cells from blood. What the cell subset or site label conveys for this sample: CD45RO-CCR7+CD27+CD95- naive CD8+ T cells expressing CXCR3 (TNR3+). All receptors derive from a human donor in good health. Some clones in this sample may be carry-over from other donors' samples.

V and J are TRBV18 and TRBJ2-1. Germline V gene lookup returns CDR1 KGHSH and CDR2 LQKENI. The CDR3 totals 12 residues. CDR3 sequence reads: CASSFTINEQFF.

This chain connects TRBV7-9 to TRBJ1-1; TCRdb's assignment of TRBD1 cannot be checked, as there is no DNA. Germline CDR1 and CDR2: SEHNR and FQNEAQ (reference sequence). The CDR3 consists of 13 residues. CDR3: CASSGPGQLEAFF.

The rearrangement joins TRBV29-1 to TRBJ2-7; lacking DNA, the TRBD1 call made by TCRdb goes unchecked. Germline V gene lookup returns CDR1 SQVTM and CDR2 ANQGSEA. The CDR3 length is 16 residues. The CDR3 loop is CSVEVRQPGRNYEQYF.

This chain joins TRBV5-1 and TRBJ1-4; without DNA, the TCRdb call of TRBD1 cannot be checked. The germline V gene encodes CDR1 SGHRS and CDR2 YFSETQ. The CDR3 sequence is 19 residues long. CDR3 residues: CASSLAGRDREGSNEKLFF.

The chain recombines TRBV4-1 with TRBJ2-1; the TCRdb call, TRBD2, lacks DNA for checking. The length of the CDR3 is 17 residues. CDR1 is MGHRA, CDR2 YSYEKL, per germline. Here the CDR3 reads CASSPRGRLAGYNEQFF.

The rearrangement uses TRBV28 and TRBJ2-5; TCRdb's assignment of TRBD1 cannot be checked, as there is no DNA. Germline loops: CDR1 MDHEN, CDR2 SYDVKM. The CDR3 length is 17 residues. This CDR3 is CASSSLLGEVEEETQYF.

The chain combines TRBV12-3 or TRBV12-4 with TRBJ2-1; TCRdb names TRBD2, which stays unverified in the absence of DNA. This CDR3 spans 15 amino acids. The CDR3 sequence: CASSYLLADYNEQFF.

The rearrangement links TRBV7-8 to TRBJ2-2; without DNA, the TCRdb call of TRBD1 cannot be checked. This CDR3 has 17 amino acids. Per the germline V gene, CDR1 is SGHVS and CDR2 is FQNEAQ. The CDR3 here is CASSQPRARGGTGELFF.

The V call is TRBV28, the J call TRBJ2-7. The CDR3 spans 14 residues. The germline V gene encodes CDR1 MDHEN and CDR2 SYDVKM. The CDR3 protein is CASSLVTGSYEQYF.

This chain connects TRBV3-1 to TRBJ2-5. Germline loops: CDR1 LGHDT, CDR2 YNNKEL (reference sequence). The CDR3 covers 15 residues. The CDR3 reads CASSQEGRVQETQYF.

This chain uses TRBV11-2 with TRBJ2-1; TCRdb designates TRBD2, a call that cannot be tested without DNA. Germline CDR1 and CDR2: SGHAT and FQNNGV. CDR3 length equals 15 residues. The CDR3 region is CASSSGTSGSNEQFF.

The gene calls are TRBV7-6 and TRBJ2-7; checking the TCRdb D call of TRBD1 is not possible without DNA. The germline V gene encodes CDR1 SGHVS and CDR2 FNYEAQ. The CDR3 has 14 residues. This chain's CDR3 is CASSQGQGSDEQYF.

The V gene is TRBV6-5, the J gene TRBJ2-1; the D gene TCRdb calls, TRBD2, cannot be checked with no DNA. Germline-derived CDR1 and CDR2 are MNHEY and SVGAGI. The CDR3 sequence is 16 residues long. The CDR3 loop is CASSYSSSGGRVEQFF.

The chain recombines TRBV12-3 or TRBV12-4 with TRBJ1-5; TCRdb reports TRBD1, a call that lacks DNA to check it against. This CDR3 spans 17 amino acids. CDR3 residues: CASRRGLDIFSNQPQHF.

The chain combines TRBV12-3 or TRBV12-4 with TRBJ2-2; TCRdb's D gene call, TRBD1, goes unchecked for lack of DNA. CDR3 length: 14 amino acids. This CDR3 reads CASSGGINTGELFF.

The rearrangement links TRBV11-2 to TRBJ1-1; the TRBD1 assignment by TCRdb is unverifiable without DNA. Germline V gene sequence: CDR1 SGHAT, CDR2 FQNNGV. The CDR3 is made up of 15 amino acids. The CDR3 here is CASRSNRVRVTEAFF. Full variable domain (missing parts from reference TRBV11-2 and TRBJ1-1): EAGVAQSPRYKIIEKRQSVAFWCNPISGHATLYWYQQILGQGPKLLIQFQNNGVVDDSQLPKDRFSAERLKGVDSTLKIQPAKLEDSAVYLCASRSNRVRVTEAFFGQGTRLTVV.

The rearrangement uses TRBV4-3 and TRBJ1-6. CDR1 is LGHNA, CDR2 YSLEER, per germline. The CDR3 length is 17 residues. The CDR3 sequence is CASSQDDSGRPNSPLHF.

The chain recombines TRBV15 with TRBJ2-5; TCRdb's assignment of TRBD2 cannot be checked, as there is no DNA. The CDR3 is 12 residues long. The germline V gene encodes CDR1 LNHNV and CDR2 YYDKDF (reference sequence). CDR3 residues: CATSPVEGTQYF. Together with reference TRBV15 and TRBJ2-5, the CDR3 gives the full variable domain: DAMVIQNPRYQVTQFGKPVTLSCSQTLNHNVMYWYQQKSSQAPKLLFHYYDKDFNNEADTPDNFQSRRPNTSFCFLDIRSPGLGDTAMYLCATSPVEGTQYFGPGTRLLVL.

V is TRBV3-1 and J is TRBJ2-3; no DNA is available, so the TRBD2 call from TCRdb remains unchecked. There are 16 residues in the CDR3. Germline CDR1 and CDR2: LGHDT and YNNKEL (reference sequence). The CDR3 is CASSQLAGGPGDTQYF.

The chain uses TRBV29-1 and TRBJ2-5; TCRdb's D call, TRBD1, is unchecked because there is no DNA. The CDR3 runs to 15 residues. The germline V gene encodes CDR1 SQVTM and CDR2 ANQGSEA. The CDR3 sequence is CSVQNRDTGFETQYF.

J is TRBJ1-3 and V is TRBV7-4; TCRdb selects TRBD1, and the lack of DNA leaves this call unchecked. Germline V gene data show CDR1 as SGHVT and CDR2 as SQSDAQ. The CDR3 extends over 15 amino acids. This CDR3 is CASSVLSGFNNTIYF. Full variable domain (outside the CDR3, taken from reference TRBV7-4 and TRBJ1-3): GAGVSQSPRYKVAKRGRDVALRCDSISGHVTLYWYRQTLGQGSEVLTYSQSDAQRDKSGRPSGRFSAERPERSVSTLKIQRTEQGDSAVYLCASSVLSGFNNTIYFGEGSWLTVV.

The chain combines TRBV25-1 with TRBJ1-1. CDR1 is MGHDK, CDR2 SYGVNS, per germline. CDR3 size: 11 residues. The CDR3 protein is CASNLGTEAFF.